A selection of T cell receptor beta chains follows, all from one sample in a study of radiotherapy plus CTLA-4 blockade in lung cancer. Sequencing used immunoSEQ multiplex PCR; TCRdb keeps in-frame clones, though not all of them. The sample consists of about 32,000 clones, about four fifths of them appearing once. Specimen: peripheral blood, collected from a patient treated with radiotherapy plus ipilimumab. All receptors come from a human donor with non-small cell lung cancer that progressed on radiotherapy plus ipilimumab. Both conserved end residues are part of each CDR3. Fields, in order: J gene, clone size, V gene, CDR3 protein. For some rows the clone size is stated as once, few or many, or as a class when expanded; others skip it.

j_call: TRBJ1-5
clone_size: NA
v_call: TRBV2
cdr3_aa: CASNSGFNQPQHF

j_call: TRBJ2-4
clone_size: NA
v_call: TRBV6-1
cdr3_aa: CASSEGGIVNF

j_call: TRBJ1-5
clone_size: once
v_call: TRBV19
cdr3_aa: CASSPAGGGINQPQHF

j_call: TRBJ2-5
clone_size: once
v_call: TRBV27
cdr3_aa: CASSLYPGTGQETQYF

j_call: TRBJ1-3
clone_size: NA
v_call: TRBV15
cdr3_aa: CATSPGGIPSGNTIYF

j_call: TRBJ2-1
clone_size: NA
v_call: TRBV11-2
cdr3_aa: CASSLYGELYNEQFF

j_call: TRBJ2-4
clone_size: few
v_call: TRBV2
cdr3_aa: CASIGGLTAKNIQYF

j_call: TRBJ2-7
clone_size: NA
v_call: TRBV7-9
cdr3_aa: CASSLVEEQYF

j_call: TRBJ2-5
clone_size: NA
v_call: TRBV4-2
cdr3_aa: CASSQDPGLAGASETQYF

j_call: TRBJ2-1
clone_size: NA
v_call: TRBV6-1
cdr3_aa: CASSEGTSLGNEQFF

j_call: TRBJ2-1
clone_size: NA
v_call: TRBV9
cdr3_aa: CASSPHRGLYNEQFF

j_call: TRBJ1-1
clone_size: NA
v_call: TRBV6-1
cdr3_aa: CASSQRTQNTEAFF

j_call: TRBJ1-5
clone_size: few
v_call: TRBV5-1
cdr3_aa: CASSLGGPEGNQPQHF

j_call: TRBJ2-5
clone_size: once
v_call: TRBV10-2
cdr3_aa: CASRIVAGTQETQYF

j_call: TRBJ1-1
clone_size: few
v_call: TRBV15
cdr3_aa: CATSEGVMNTEAFF

j_call: TRBJ2-2
clone_size: NA
v_call: TRBV19
cdr3_aa: CASSILPVGNTGELFF